This T cell receptor (beta chain) was captured in a study of beta chain features in type 1 diabetes. This clone was observed a few times. Its antigen remains unknown. An end of the junction differs from the germline gene, which may be a read error. Germline V gene data show CDR1 as SSHAT and CDR2 as FNYEAQ (reference sequence). The CDR3 covers 14 residues. Study results and caveats: A moderate, significant TCRB CDR3 shortening appeared in type 1 diabetes across four CD4+ subsets. Sequencing of cDNA might inflate the share of cells that strongly express TCR. Compared to healthy donors, patients appeared to have naive, central memory and Treg TCRB repertoires that were more alike.

CD45RO/CCR7/CD25/CD127/CD95/CD27 staining was used to isolate CD4+ naive, central memory, regulatory and stem cell-like memory cells by sorting. Expressed TCRB transcripts were sequenced because the isolated RNA had all been reverse transcribed beforehand. The average output of naive, central memory and regulatory T cell samples was roughly 3.6 million reads. Repertoires were generated with immunoSEQ multiplex PCR, while TCRdb's copy carries only in-frame clones and drops some. The data hold approximately 260,000 clones, with over 20% observed a single time. The chain employs TRBV7-7 and TRBJ2-3; D gene uncertain. The source material was naive CD4+ T cells from blood. This TCR came from a woman between 40 and 55 years old with type 1 diabetes. CDR3: CASSLSELTDTQYF. The CDR3 nucleotides read TGTGCTAGCAGCTTGTCAGAACTAACAGATACGCAGTATTTT.